A single sample gave rise to the 30 T cell receptor beta chains below, sequenced in a study of shared clonotypes between healthy human individuals (dated by TCRdb to about 2020). Libraries were made using the immunoSEQ multiplex PCR assay. This is the immuneACCESS table as TCRdb keeps it, with only in-frame sequences that have V and J called. A part of the clones is gone; compared with another copy, unresolved V genes explain less than half, and the rest is unexplained. The sample contains 2 million to 2.5 million clones, almost 96% of them found a single time. Around 0.13% of the sample belongs to the ten largest clones. The sequenced material came from naive CD4+ T cells sorted from blood. Taken with the paper, the label for cell subset or site translates to: CD45RA+ positively selected. These receptors originate from a man aged 18 to 30 in good health.

The V and J genes are TRBV9 and TRBJ1-1, with TRBD1 as a possible D gene (6 bases). Per germline, CDR1 SGDLS and CDR2 YYNGEE. The CDR3 runs 15 residues. V lost 0 bases and J 1 base, leaving 10 bases between the germline ends. CDR3 coding DNA: TGTGCCAGCAGCGTAGCGGGGGGGCGGAACACTGAAGCTTTCTTT. It yields the protein CASSVAGGRNTEAFF.

The CDR3 spells CASSLAEGTPSSPLHF. The CDR3 DNA sequence: TGTGCCAGCAGCTTAGCCGAGGGGACCCCCTCATCACCCCTCCACTTT. The chain employs TRBV7-2 and TRBJ1-6; possibly TRBD1 for D (5 bases). The CDR3 spans 16 residues. Germline V CDR1 and CDR2: SGHTA, FQGNSA. Between the trimmed V and J ends, which lost 0 bases and 10 bases, there was a span of 16 bases.

A remark on this clone: Other DNA sequences in this sample translate to the same CDR3. The rearrangement joins TRBV5-4 to TRBJ1-6; D is perhaps TRBD1 (5 bases). This CDR3 spans 15 amino acids. Germline CDR1 reads SGHNT; CDR2 reads YYREEE (reference sequence). The ends were cut back, 0 bases at V and 7 bases at J, with 11 bases in the middle. The DNA for the CDR3 is TGTGCCAGCAGCTTGGAAGGGACCGGAAATTCACCCCTCCACTTT. Translated: CASSLEGTGNSPLHF. Drawing the rest from reference TRBV5-4 and TRBJ1-6, the complete variable domain is ETGVTQSPTHLIKTRGQQVTLRCSSQSGHNTVSWYQQALGQGPQFIFQYYREEENGRGNFPPRFSGLQFPNYSSELNVNALELDDSALYLCASSLEGTGNSPLHFGNGTRLTVT.

J is TRBJ1-3 and V is TRBV5-1, with 9 nucleotides matching TRBD1. Germline CDR1 SGHRS, CDR2 YFSETQ. V shed 5 bases, J shed 6 bases, and the junction held 9 bases outside the gene matches. The CDR3 has 15 amino acids. The CDR3 spells CASSPGTGLVNTIYF. As DNA, the CDR3 is TGCGCCAGCAGTCCGGGGACAGGGCTAGTAAACACCATATATTTT.

This clone was picked up a small number of times. The V gene is TRBV18, the J gene TRBJ1-2; the D gene is possibly TRBD1 (5 bases). Germline-derived CDR1 and CDR2 are KGHSH and LQKENI. This CDR3 has 12 amino acids. V gave up 8 bases and J gave up 8 bases, with 15 bases separating them. CDR3 DNA: TGTGCCAGCAGAGGGACTTCCAGGGGCTACACCTTC. Translation: CASRGTSRGYTF.

The genes are TRBV4-3 and TRBJ2-7; D perhaps matches TRBD2 (5 bases). V gave up 1 base and J gave up 0 bases, with 10 bases separating them. The CDR3 covers 15 residues. Germline V lookup: CDR1 LGHNA, CDR2 YSLEER. As DNA, the CDR3 is TGCGCCAGCAGCCAAGGACTACTAAGCTCCTACGAGCAGTACTTC. The encoded protein is CASSQGLLSSYEQYF.

A word on this clone: Within the sample, other DNA sequences also encode this same CDR3. The genes are TRBV7-2 and TRBJ1-5; the match to TRBD1 covers 8 bases. The CDR3 is made up of 15 amino acids. CDR1 and CDR2 from the germline V gene are SGHTA and FQGNSA. Trimming took 5 bases from V and 2 from J; bases not matched to a gene: 5. In DNA form, the CDR3 reads TGTGCCAGCAGCCCGGAGACAGGGGGCAATCAGCCCCAGCATTTT. Amino acids: CASSPETGGNQPQHF.

This rearrangement joins TRBV5-5 to TRBJ1-1, with D perhaps matching TRBD1 (6 bases). The germline V gene encodes CDR1 SGHKS and CDR2 YYEKEE (reference sequence). Trimming took 4 bases from V and 10 from J, leaving 26 bases between them. The CDR3 length is 16 residues. Here the CDR3 DNA reads TGTGCCAGCAGCGAGAGGGGGACATCTCCCTGGGGCGCAGCTTTCTTT. It is translated as CASSERGTSPWGAAFF.

The CDR3 nucleotides read TGTGCCATAGGAGACCCGACTAGCGGGAGAAGTATTGACACCGGGGAGCTGTTTTTT. Its translation is CAIGDPTSGRSIDTGELFF. The V call is TRBV9, the J call TRBJ2-2, with TRBD2 matching over 12 bases. The ends lost 9 bases at V and 3 bases at J; junction bases unmatched: 18. Germline-derived CDR1 and CDR2 are SGDLS and YYNGEE. The CDR3 has 19 residues.

This sequence joins TRBV2 and TRBJ1-2, with 12 bases matching TRBD1. Germline lookup yields CDR1 SNHLY and CDR2 FYNNEI. The V and J ends lost 6 bases and 3 bases, in that order; junction bases with no gene match: 5. The CDR3 length is 15 residues. As DNA, the CDR3 is TGTGCCAGCAGCGCCGGGACAGGGGGCGACTATGGCTACACCTTC. It yields the protein CASSAGTGGDYGYTF.

V usage is TRBV7-8 and J usage is TRBJ2-5; the D is unclear. CDR1 is SGHVS, CDR2 FQNEAQ, per germline. V was shortened by 7 bases and J by 5 bases, with 8 bases between the two germline ends. The CDR3 is made up of 11 amino acids. Written as DNA, the CDR3 is TGTGCCAGCACGGCAATGGAGACCCAGTACTTC. It specifies CASTAMETQYF.

This chain joins TRBV6-5 and TRBJ1-4; TRBD1 aligns across 7 bases. This CDR3 has 15 residues. The germline CDR1 and CDR2 sequences are MNHEY and SVGAGI. Trimming removed 2 bases from V and 3 bases from J; junction bases left unmatched: 3. The DNA of the CDR3 is TGTGCCAGCAGTTACAGCAGGGGGTCTAATGAAAAACTGTTTTTT. Its translation is CASSYSRGSNEKLFF.

As regards this clone: Other DNA sequences in the same sample also yield this CDR3. V and J are TRBV18 and TRBJ1-4, with D possibly TRBD1 on 5 matching bases. V was cut by 3 bases and J by 4 bases, with 9 bases left in between. Germline lookup yields CDR1 KGHSH and CDR2 LQKENI. CDR3 length equals 14 residues. DNA of the CDR3: TGTGCCAGCTCACCCCGGGACGGTAATGAAAAACTGTTTTTT. As protein: CASSPRDGNEKLFF.

This chain connects TRBV2 to TRBJ2-7; 8 nucleotides align to TRBD1. Trimming at V came to 5 bases and at J to 5 bases, leaving 5 bases not matched to a gene. This CDR3 region has 13 residues. Looked up from germline, CDR1 is SNHLY and CDR2 is FYNNEI. This CDR3 reads CASSRTGLDEQYF. The CDR3, as DNA: TGTGCCAGCAGTAGGACAGGGTTGGACGAGCAGTACTTC.

The chain combines TRBV5-1 with TRBJ1-1; 12 bases are shared with TRBD1. Germline CDR1 and CDR2: SGHRS and YFSETQ. The junction had 7 bases not matched to a gene; V was cut back by 2 bases and J by 5 bases. The CDR3 covers 16 residues. The CDR3 sequence is CASSFIRDRGQTEAFF. For the CDR3, the DNA is TGCGCCAGCAGCTTTATCCGGGACAGGGGGCAGACTGAAGCTTTCTTT. The full variable domain, rest sourced from reference TRBV5-1 and TRBJ1-1, is KAGVTQTPRYLIKTRGQQVTLSCSPISGHRSVSWYQQTPGQGLQFLFEYFSETQRNKGNFPGRFSGRQFSNSRSEMNVSTLELGDSALYLCASSFIRDRGQTEAFFGQGTRLTVV.

A word on this clone: Other DNA sequences in the sample encode the same CDR3. V gene TRBV30 combines with J gene TRBJ2-7; TRBD2 agrees at 8 bases. With 3 bases clipped from V and 2 bases from J, the junction kept 3 bases outside the gene matches. The CDR3 extends over 13 amino acids. CDR1 is GTSNPN, CDR2 SVGIG, per germline (reference sequence). CDR3: CAWSRGGTYEQYF. Written as DNA, the CDR3 is TGTGCCTGGAGCCGGGGGGGCACCTACGAGCAGTACTTC.

This sequence joins TRBV18 and TRBJ1-1; D uncertain. V was cut by 5 bases and J by 2 bases, with 12 bases left in between. The CDR3 length is 14 residues. CDR1 and CDR2 (germline): KGHSH, LQKENI. CDR3 nucleotide sequence: TGTGCCAGCTCAAGTCGGACTTTTAACACTGAAGCTTTCTTT. Encoded protein: CASSSRTFNTEAFF. Full variable domain (outside the CDR3, taken from reference TRBV18 and TRBJ1-1): NAGVMQNPRHLVRRRGQEARLRCSPMKGHSHVYWYRQLPEEGLKFMVYLQKENIIDESGMPKERFSAEFPKEGPSILRIQQVVRGDSAAYFCASSSRTFNTEAFFGQGTRLTVV.

The genes are TRBV28 and TRBJ1-1; TRBD1 is a possible D gene (6 bases). The V gene's germline CDR1 is MDHEN and CDR2 SYDVKM. The CDR3 extends over 17 amino acids. Trimming took off 1 base at V and 1 base at J, with 16 bases between the two ends. The CDR3 DNA sequence: TGTGCCAGCAGTTTATTAACAGGGCCATCTTCGAACACTGAAGCTTTCTTT. It encodes CASSLLTGPSSNTEAFF.

The chain combines TRBV6-5 with TRBJ1-1; 7 nucleotides match TRBD1. CDR1 and CDR2 from the germline V gene are MNHEY and SVGAGI. The ends lost 7 bases at V and 5 bases at J; junction bases unmatched: 10. This CDR3 contains 14 residues. The CDR3 sequence is CASIRETGRTEAFF. The CDR3 bases are TGTGCCAGCATCAGGGAGACAGGGAGAACTGAAGCTTTCTTT.

This clone was observed a single time. This rearrangement joins TRBV9 to TRBJ1-5, with D perhaps TRBD1 (5 bases). Germline CDR1 is SGDLS and CDR2 is YYNGEE. The CDR3 covers 15 residues. With 2 bases removed from V and 2 bases from J, the gap between germline ends came to 11 bases. CDR3 residues: CASSVDTRGNQPQHF. CDR3 nucleotides: TGTGCCAGCAGCGTGGACACCCGGGGCAATCAGCCCCAGCATTTT.

This sequence joins TRBV28 and TRBJ1-2, with D possibly matching TRBD1 (5 bases). In germline, CDR1 is MDHEN, CDR2 SYDVKM. CDR3 size: 13 residues. The V and J ends lost 2 bases and 8 bases respectively, with 12 bases between them. This CDR3 is CASSLGPGRGYTF. DNA of the CDR3: TGTGCCAGCAGTTTAGGGCCAGGGCGAGGCTACACCTTC.

This clone occurred once. Other nucleotide sequences in the sample specify the same CDR3. The genes are TRBV6-5 and TRBJ2-7, with TRBD1 matching over 10 bases. V was clipped by 9 bases and J by 6 bases; unmatched bases: 8. CDR1 is MNHEY, CDR2 SVGAGI, per germline. CDR3 length: 13 residues. CDR3 DNA: TGTGCCAGTTCCCGGGACAGGGGTTCCGAGCAGTACTTC. Amino acid sequence: CASSRDRGSEQYF.

V usage is TRBV10-1 and J usage is TRBJ1-2, with TRBD1 as a possible D gene (6 bases). This CDR3 has 15 residues. V shed 9 bases and J shed 2 bases, with 19 bases lying between them. Germline values: CDR1 WNHNN, CDR2 SYGVQD (reference sequence). The CDR3 protein is CARERFGQPNYGYTF. CDR3 sequence (DNA): TGCGCCAGGGAACGCTTCGGACAGCCCAACTATGGCTACACCTTC.

Details on this clone: Other DNA variants within this sample encode the same CDR3. The gene calls are TRBV7-2 and TRBJ1-2; D is perhaps TRBD1 (5 bases). Germline V gene sequence: CDR1 SGHTA, CDR2 FQGNSA. The CDR3 runs 14 residues. V lost 5 bases and J lost 2, with 12 bases in between. CDR3 protein: CASSTGPTNYGYTF. In nucleotides, the CDR3 is TGTGCCAGCAGCACGGGACCGACGAACTATGGCTACACCTTC.

The rearrangement uses TRBV29-1 and TRBJ1-3, with D maybe TRBD1 (6 bases). Germline values: CDR1 SQVTM, CDR2 ANQGSEA. The CDR3 has 15 residues. V lost 5 bases, J lost 1 base, and 15 bases lay in between. CDR3 sequence reads: CSVKVDRASGNTIYF. CDR3 nucleotide sequence: TGCAGCGTTAAGGTGGACAGAGCTTCTGGAAACACCATATATTTT.

The genes are TRBV6-5 and TRBJ2-1; TRBD1 aligns across 7 bases. The CDR3 has 13 amino acids. Germline CDR1 and CDR2: MNHEY and SVGAGI. J lost 7 bases, V lost 7 bases, and 7 bases had no gene match. As DNA, the CDR3 is TGTGCCAGCACCCGGACAGGAAGAAATGAGCAGTTCTTC. This translates into CASTRTGRNEQFF.

The V and J genes are TRBV27 and TRBJ1-4, with 7 bases matching TRBD1. J was trimmed by 6 bases and V by 6 bases; bases with no gene match: 10. This CDR3 has 15 residues. Germline CDR1 reads MNHEY; CDR2 reads SMNVEV (reference sequence). This CDR3 reads CASRGPQGEDEKLFF. CDR3 sequence (DNA): TGTGCCAGCAGAGGACCCCAGGGGGAGGATGAAAAACTGTTTTTT. The variable domain in full, completed from reference TRBV27 and TRBJ1-4, reads EAQVTQNPRYLITVTGKKLTVTCSQNMNHEYMSWYRQDPGLGLRQIYYSMNVEVTDKGDVPEGYKVSRKEKRNFPLILESPSPNQTSLYFCASRGPQGEDEKLFFGSGTQLSVL.

Comment on this clone: Other DNA variants within this sample encode the same CDR3. The chain joins TRBV30 to TRBJ2-3; D is unclear. V lost 1 base, J lost 1 base, and 6 bases lay in between. This CDR3 contains 13 residues. Germline V gene data show CDR1 as GTSNPN and CDR2 as SVGIG (reference sequence). The CDR3 nucleotides read TGTGCCTGGAGTGCCGCGGGCACAGATACGCAGTATTTT. It yields the protein CAWSAAGTDTQYF.

This clone was seen only a few times. The chain combines TRBV2 with TRBJ2-7, with 14 bases fitting TRBD2. The CDR3 runs to 15 residues. The germline V gene has CDR1 SNHLY and CDR2 FYNNEI. With 7 bases clipped from V and 5 bases from J, the junction kept 7 bases outside the gene matches. The CDR3 loop is CASTAGTSGSHEQYF. The CDR3 DNA reads TGTGCCAGCACAGCCGGGACTAGCGGGAGCCACGAGCAGTACTTC.

V gene TRBV6-4 combines with J gene TRBJ1-4; no firm D call. Trimming stripped 2 bases from V and 7 bases from J, with 17 bases between. The germline V gene has CDR1 MRHNA and CDR2 SNTAGT. The CDR3 length is 16 residues. The CDR3 spells CASSDPTHVMGEKLFF. In nucleotides, the CDR3 is TGTGCCAGCAGTGACCCCACTCACGTGATGGGTGAAAAACTGTTTTTT.